Below, 3 T cell receptor beta chains from the same sample are listed, as sequenced in a study of blood T cells in healthy people across ages. The use of a sample-barcoded 5' primer and a J-beta primer mix characterized a second PCR of about 7 to 12 cycles. TCRdb processed the 5' RACE reads anew with MiXCR; each CDR3 protein has one entry. The data hold approximately 360,000 distinct CDR3 sequences, with approximately 52% observed a single time. Sequencing input: blood. The origin of the receptors is a man between 60 and 75 years old in good health.

The chain carries TRBV9 and TRBJ2-7; 7 nucleotides align to TRBD1. Germline V CDR1 and CDR2: SGDLS, YYNGEE. Unmatched junction bases numbered 5, after V lost 0 bases and J lost 2 bases. The CDR3 consists of 15 residues. The CDR3 DNA reads as TGTGCCAGCAGCGTAGCCGGGACAGAGCCCTACGAGCAGTACTTC. Protein sequence: CASSVAGTEPYEQYF.

The chain is built from TRBV1 and TRBJ2-5; TRBD2, as called in the table, went unchecked against the DNA. The DNA end is a closer match to TRBJ2-7, so the J assignment may be wrong. TRBV1 is a pseudogene segment. The CDR3 consists of 12 residues. DNA of the CDR3: TGCACCAGCAGCCTGAGGGCATACGAGCAGTACTTC. This translates into CTSSLRAYEQYF.

This clonotype occurred a few times. The chain carries TRBV6-1 and TRBJ2-4, with D unclear. The CDR3 is 17 residues long. Trimming removed 1 base from V and 3 bases from J, with 16 bases in between. Germline CDR1 and CDR2: MNHNS and SASEGT. Written as DNA, the CDR3 is TGTGCCAGCAGTGAAGGTGGCGTTGGCTTGGTCAAAAACATTCAGTACTTC. This translates into CASSEGGVGLVKNIQYF.